This passage covers 8 T cell receptor beta chains from one sample sequenced in a study of cytotoxic CD8 clonotypes in ibrutinib-treated CLL. Profiling relied on immunoSEQ multiplex PCR, and the TCRdb table lists in-frame clones only, not all of them. The data hold 300,000 to 350,000 clones, with roughly 85% observed a single time. The specimen was PBMCs, collected before ibrutinib treatment. The receptor set was obtained from a human donor with chronic lymphocytic leukemia.

The rearrangement uses TRBV6-5 and TRBJ2-4; no firm D call. The CDR3 has 15 amino acids. Deletions cut 0 bases from V and 0 bases from J, with 6 bases between. The germline gives CDR1 MNHEY, CDR2 SVGAGI. The CDR3 loop reads CASSYSILAKNIQYF. CDR3 nucleotide sequence: TGTGCCAGCAGTTACTCGATCCTAGCCAAAAACATTCAGTACTTC.

This chain connects TRBV7-6 to TRBJ2-7, with 7 bases lining up with TRBD1. Trimming at V came to 4 bases and at J to 4 bases, leaving 10 bases not matched to a gene. Germline V gene sequence: CDR1 SGHVS, CDR2 FNYEAQ. This CDR3 is built from 15 residues. CDR3 protein: CASSSLGGPGYEQYF. CDR3 DNA: TGTGCCAGCAGCTCCCTAGGGGGCCCCGGGTACGAGCAGTACTTC.

The DNA for the CDR3 is TGTGCCAGCAGTTTGACACCTTGGAGTGAAAAACTGTTTTTT. This sequence encodes CASSLTPWSEKLFF. This chain connects TRBV28 to TRBJ1-4; no definite D call. Trimming removed 3 bases from V and 7 bases from J, with 12 bases in between. CDR3 length: 14 amino acids. Germline lookup yields CDR1 MDHEN and CDR2 SYDVKM. Drawing the rest from reference TRBV28 and TRBJ1-4, the complete variable domain is DVKVTQSSRYLVKRTGEKVFLECVQDMDHENMFWYRQDPGLGLRLIYFSYDVKMKEKGDIPEGYSVSREKKERFSLILESASTNQTSMYLCASSLTPWSEKLFFGSGTQLSVL.

The V and J genes are TRBV5-1 and TRBJ2-7; D is uncertain. Trimming removed 0 bases from V and 6 bases from J, with 7 bases in between. CDR1 and CDR2 (germline): SGHRS, YFSETQ. The CDR3 extends over 12 amino acids. As DNA, the CDR3 is TGCGCCAGCAGCTTGGGCTGGGGCGAGCAGTACTTC. It specifies CASSLGWGEQYF.

This clone was picked up a small number of times. The V and J genes are TRBV9 and TRBJ2-2; D unresolved. Trimming removed 0 bases at V and 5 bases at J, with 8 bases between. The CDR3 sequence is 14 residues long. Germline CDR1 SGDLS, CDR2 YYNGEE. CDR3 sequence reads: CASSVVDGTGELFF. DNA of the CDR3: TGTGCCAGCAGCGTAGTCGATGGGACCGGGGAGCTGTTTTTT.

This chain joins TRBV7-2 and TRBJ2-7; D perhaps matches TRBD2 (6 bases). The CDR3 totals 14 residues. Germline lookup yields CDR1 SGHTA and CDR2 FQGNSA. Deletions cut 2 bases from V and 4 bases from J, with 12 bases between. The CDR3 protein is CASSLSPGVYEQYF. The CDR3 nucleotides are TGTGCCAGCAGCTTAAGCCCGGGGGTATACGAGCAGTACTTC.

V is TRBV18 and J is TRBJ1-1, with D hard to call. This CDR3 has 14 residues. The germline V gene has CDR1 KGHSH and CDR2 LQKENI. The V gene lost 1 base and the J gene lost 1 base, with 7 bases spanning the gap. CDR3 nucleotides: TGTGCCAGCTCACCACTGCACGGGAACACTGAAGCTTTCTTT. Its translation is CASSPLHGNTEAFF.

V gene TRBV4-2 combines with J gene TRBJ2-5, with 9 bases that match TRBD2. With 5 bases clipped from V and 3 bases from J, the junction kept 7 bases outside the gene matches. This CDR3 is built from 15 residues. Germline values: CDR1 LGHNA, CDR2 YNFKEQ. CDR3 nucleotides: TGTGCCAGCAGCAGGGGGCGGGAGGGAGAAGAGACCCAGTACTTC. Its translation: CASSRGREGEETQYF.